Given below is one TCR beta chain in context. No antigen is known for it. The data belong to a study of blood T cells in healthy people across ages. General study points: Diversity of TCR beta correlated strongly with naive T cell percentage.

A second PCR, run for about 6 to 12 cycles, used a sample-barcoded 5' primer plus a J-beta primer mix. Carrying 12 random nucleotides, a template-switch adaptor labeled each individual cDNA molecule. TCRdb reprocessed the 5' RACE reads via MiXCR and lists one record per CDR3 protein. The sample yields fewer than 950,000 distinct CDR3 sequences, approximately 35% seen once. There are 15 residues in the CDR3. The germline V and J ends were trimmed by 0 bases and 0 bases, with 9 bases remaining between them. Per germline, CDR1 SGDLS and CDR2 YYNGEE. Healthy individuals of Caucasian origin from Russia, aged about 6 to 100, served as donors. The authors drew around 9.4 milliliters of peripheral blood from each donor.

The V call is TRBV9, the J call TRBJ1-2; D is undetermined. This receptor was obtained from a man younger than 35 in good health. Sequenced material: blood. DNA for the CDR3: TGTGCCAGCAGCGTAGGGGGAATACCTAACTATGGCTACACCTTC. This sequence encodes CASSVGGIPNYGYTF.